The text below deals with one T cell receptor (beta chain). Trimming at V came to 4 bases and at J to 2 bases, leaving 8 bases not matched to a gene. The CDR3 is made up of 17 amino acids. Germline-derived CDR1 and CDR2 are SGHRS and YFSETQ. The repertoire was sequenced with immunoSEQ multiplex PCR; TCRdb's copy has only in-frame clones and lacks some. The sample spans fewer than 200,000 clones; the ten largest clones claim roughly 2.2%. This sample was taken from a study of control samples from healthy donors and cancer patients. The TCR originated in a woman younger than 45 in good health. The chain recombines TRBV5-1 with TRBJ2-3, with 12 bases that match TRBD2. Sequenced sample: blood. The CDR3 nucleotides are TGCGCCAGCAGCCCGATGACTAGCGGGAGAATCACAGATACGCAGTATTTT. As protein: CASSPMTSGRITDTQYF.